The 32 T cell receptor beta chains below were found in one sample sequenced in a study of blood T cell repertoires in COVID-19. The assay was immunoSEQ multiplex PCR, and TCRdb's table has in-frame clones only and misses some. The table includes roughly 250,000 clones, roughly nine tenths detected once. Sequencing was done on a sample of PBMCs or T cells enriched from blood (not recorded which). These receptors all come from a woman in her thirties with acute COVID-19.

This chain uses TRBV5-1 with TRBJ1-4, with TRBD1 identical over 8 bases. The CDR3 loop spans 13 amino acids. The junction had 1 base not matched to a gene; V was cut back by 2 bases and J by 7 bases. In germline, CDR1 is SGHRS, CDR2 YFSETQ. CDR3 sequence (DNA): TGCGCCAGCAGCTTACAGGGGGGTGAAAAACTGTTTTTT. Its translation: CASSLQGGEKLFF. The full variable domain, its missing parts supplied by reference TRBV5-1 and TRBJ1-4, is KAGVTQTPRYLIKTRGQQVTLSCSPISGHRSVSWYQQTPGQGLQFLFEYFSETQRNKGNFPGRFSGRQFSNSRSEMNVSTLELGDSALYLCASSLQGGEKLFFGSGTQLSVL.

This chain uses TRBV2 with TRBJ1-1; the D gene is possibly TRBD1 (5 bases). V shed 4 bases and J shed 2 bases, with 14 bases lying between them. CDR3 size: 15 residues. Germline-derived CDR1 and CDR2 are SNHLY and FYNNEI. The CDR3 sequence is CASSVQGALNTEAFF. In DNA, the CDR3 is TGTGCCAGCAGTGTGCAGGGCGCCCTCAACACTGAAGCTTTCTTT.

The V gene is TRBV9, the J gene TRBJ1-2; 9 bases align to TRBD1. CDR3 length: 14 amino acids. Germline values: CDR1 SGDLS, CDR2 YYNGEE. V shed 7 bases and J 4 bases; nucleotides not matched to a gene: 8. CDR3 in amino acids: CASSRDRDLYGYTF. As DNA, the CDR3 is TGTGCCAGCTCCCGGGACAGGGACCTCTATGGCTACACCTTC.

In its sample, this clone was seen a few times. J is TRBJ2-7 and V is TRBV20-1, with a weak D call TRBD1 (5 bases). This CDR3 is 14 amino acids long. CDR1 is DFQATT and CDR2 is SNEGSKA in the germline V gene (reference sequence). The germline V and J ends were trimmed by 3 bases and 0 bases, with 12 bases remaining between them. CDR3 amino acids: CSASRQSSSYEQYF. CDR3 coding DNA: TGCAGTGCTAGTAGACAGTCCAGCTCCTACGAGCAGTACTTC.

This chain links TRBV7-3 with TRBJ1-2, with TRBD1 matching over 9 bases. CDR1 and CDR2 (germline): SGHTA, FQGTGA. The CDR3 spans 15 residues. V was pared by 5 bases and J by 5 bases, with 9 bases of the junction left unmatched. The CDR3 DNA sequence: TGTGCCAGCAGCCAAACCGGGACAGGGACTTATGGCTACACCTTC. This gives the protein CASSQTGTGTYGYTF. Using reference TRBV7-3 and TRBJ1-2 for the parts outside the CDR3, the full variable domain is GAGVSQTPSNKVTEKGKYVELRCDPISGHTALYWYRQSLGQGPEFLIYFQGTGAADDSGLPNDRFFAVRPEGSVSTLKIQRTERGDSAVYLCASSQTGTGTYGYTFGSGTRLTVV.

The chain couples TRBV27 to TRBJ2-5; TRBD1 matches at 7 bases. Trimming took 4 bases from V and 1 from J; bases not matched to a gene: 9. The CDR3 is 16 amino acids. Germline values: CDR1 MNHEY, CDR2 SMNVEV (reference sequence). CDR3 in amino acids: CASSSYLQGTQETQYF. The CDR3 DNA is TGTGCCAGCAGTTCCTACCTACAGGGGACCCAAGAGACCCAGTACTTC.

J is TRBJ1-3 and V is TRBV6-5; D is undetermined. CDR1 is MNHEY, CDR2 SVGAGI, per germline. This CDR3 region has 14 residues. Trimming cost V 6 bases and J 0 bases, with 9 bases left between them. In DNA, the CDR3 is TGTGCCAGCAGAGACGGACTCTCTGGAAACACCATATATTTT. The encoded protein is CASRDGLSGNTIYF.

CDR3: CASSKAPQGLGNQPQHF. The CDR3 nucleotides read TGTGCCAGCAGCAAAGCGCCCCAGGGTCTCGGCAATCAGCCCCAGCATTTT. The chain has TRBV21-1 and TRBJ1-5; the D call of TRBD1 is as the table states it, not checked on the DNA. TRBV21-1 is a pseudogene. The CDR3 loop spans 17 amino acids.

The V call is TRBV9, the J call TRBJ2-1; 7 nucleotides agree with TRBD1. Trimming took 0 bases from V and 9 from J; bases not matched to a gene: 15. The CDR3 runs to 17 residues. Per germline, CDR1 SGDLS and CDR2 YYNGEE. CDR3: CASSVAPFKTGTGEQFF. The CDR3 DNA follows: TGTGCCAGCAGCGTAGCTCCGTTCAAGACAGGGACGGGTGAGCAGTTCTTC.

J is TRBJ2-3 and V is TRBV6-5, with no clear D. CDR1 and CDR2 (germline): MNHEY, SVGAGI. The CDR3 consists of 13 residues. V lost 6 bases and J lost 1, with 8 bases in between. The CDR3, as DNA: TGTGCCAGCAGGAAAACAGGCACAGATACGCAGTATTTT. This encodes CASRKTGTDTQYF.

This clone was counted once. V and J are TRBV9 and TRBJ2-7; TRBD1 matches 10 bases. The germline V gene has CDR1 SGDLS and CDR2 YYNGEE. The CDR3 covers 16 residues. The ends lost 9 bases at V and 2 bases at J; junction bases unmatched: 14. The CDR3 is CANTTGGLKRPYEQYF. Written as DNA, the CDR3 is TGTGCCAACACGACAGGGGGCCTCAAGCGGCCCTACGAGCAGTACTTC.

V gene TRBV20-1 combines with J gene TRBJ1-1; D call uncertain. CDR1 and CDR2 (germline): DFQATT, SNEGSKA (reference sequence). V lost 3 bases and J lost 6, with 8 bases in between. This CDR3 contains 11 residues. The chain's CDR3 is CSASHGAEAFF. CDR3 DNA: TGCAGTGCTAGTCACGGTGCTGAAGCTTTCTTT.

This clone has at least ten counts. The chain couples TRBV28 to TRBJ1-4; D perhaps matches TRBD1 (6 bases). The V gene's germline CDR1 is MDHEN and CDR2 SYDVKM. Trimming stripped 6 bases from V and 3 bases from J, with 14 bases between. The length of the CDR3 is 15 residues. CDR3 protein: CASRRLWGPNEKLFF. In nucleotides, the CDR3 is TGTGCCAGCAGGAGGTTGTGGGGGCCTAATGAAAAACTGTTTTTT.

The chain is built from TRBV28 and TRBJ1-5; tentatively, D is TRBD1 (5 bases). This CDR3 region has 17 residues. V was cut by 7 bases and J by 1 base, with 20 bases left in between. Per germline, CDR1 MDHEN and CDR2 SYDVKM. The CDR3 loop is CASKMGGLGISNQPQHF. CDR3 coding DNA: TGTGCCAGCAAAATGGGGGGGTTGGGAATAAGCAATCAGCCCCAGCATTTT.

This chain connects TRBV2 to TRBJ2-1; D gene unclear. The ends were cut back, 5 bases at V and 8 bases at J, with 13 bases in the middle. The CDR3 is made up of 13 amino acids. CDR1 is SNHLY, CDR2 FYNNEI, per germline. The DNA for the CDR3 is TGTGCCAGCAGTCCAGACACCCACGATGAGCAGTTCTTC. Translation: CASSPDTHDEQFF.

This rearrangement joins TRBV7-8 to TRBJ1-5; 9 bases map to TRBD1. The germline gives CDR1 SGHVS, CDR2 FQNEAQ. Trimming at V came to 5 bases and at J to 5 bases, leaving 1 base not matched to a gene. CDR3 length equals 13 residues. In DNA form, the CDR3 reads TGTGCCAGCAGCCGGGACAGGGATCAGCCCCAGCATTTT. This encodes CASSRDRDQPQHF.

This clone is deemed medium-sized (0.01 to 0.1%). The rearrangement joins TRBV5-6 to TRBJ2-2; D may be TRBD2 (6 bases). Trimming left V 1 base short and J 6 bases short, with 13 bases between. Germline loops: CDR1 SGHDT, CDR2 YYEEEE. The CDR3 is 15 amino acids. The chain's CDR3 is CASSLLAGGAGELFF. The CDR3 DNA follows: TGTGCCAGCAGCTTGTTAGCTGGAGGGGCCGGGGAGCTGTTTTTT.

The chain combines TRBV5-1 with TRBJ1-4, with 9 bases fitting TRBD1. With 1 base clipped from V and 7 bases from J, the junction kept 8 bases outside the gene matches. CDR3 size: 16 residues. Per germline, CDR1 SGHRS and CDR2 YFSETQ. CDR3 DNA sequence: TGCGCCAGCAGCTTGAGTTGGGGGACAGGGACTGAAAAACTGTTTTTT. It specifies CASSLSWGTGTEKLFF.

The CDR3 loop reads CASSPQVKETQYF. Here the CDR3 DNA reads TGTGCCAGTAGTCCTCAGGTCAAAGAGACCCAGTACTTC. The chain couples TRBV19 to TRBJ2-5, with D unresolved. Germline V lookup: CDR1 LNHDA, CDR2 SQIVND (reference sequence). This CDR3 is 13 amino acids long. Trimming pared 5 bases from V and 3 bases from J, leaving 10 bases between.

The chain has TRBV14 and TRBJ2-1; TRBD2 matches 8 bases. From germline, CDR1 is SGHDN and CDR2 FVKESK. V gave up 6 bases and J gave up 2 bases; unmatched junction bases: 9. The CDR3 loop spans 16 amino acids. DNA of the CDR3: TGTGCCAGCAGTGCCGGGTTAGCGGGGCCCTACAATGAGCAGTTCTTC. This translates into CASSAGLAGPYNEQFF.

The chain carries TRBV12-3 or TRBV12-4 and TRBJ1-2, with 8 positions matching TRBD1. The V segment lost 7 bases and the J segment 8 bases; nucleotides outside the gene matches: 9. The CDR3 has 13 residues. CDR3 in amino acids: CASTHRGTGGYTF. Here the CDR3 DNA reads TGTGCCAGCACACACAGGGGGACCGGCGGCTACACCTTC.

This clone was recorded only once. The gene calls are TRBV2 and TRBJ1-5; the D gene is possibly TRBD1 (6 bases). Germline values: CDR1 SNHLY, CDR2 FYNNEI. There are 15 residues in the CDR3. V was clipped by 6 bases and J by 0 bases, with 12 bases between them. CDR3 amino acids: CASRPGTFSNQPQHF. As DNA, the CDR3 is TGTGCCAGCAGACCCGGGACATTTAGCAATCAGCCCCAGCATTTT.

This clone was observed a single time. V is TRBV18 and J is TRBJ1-1; D call uncertain. The V end lost 2 bases, the J end lost 5 bases, and 12 bases lay between the germline ends. The CDR3 length is 14 residues. Germline V gene lookup returns CDR1 KGHSH and CDR2 LQKENI. Written as DNA, the CDR3 is TGTGCCAGCTCACCATCCCGAGTTAGTACTGAAGCTTTCTTT. Protein sequence: CASSPSRVSTEAFF.

This clone has a count of ten or more. The chain employs TRBV28 and TRBJ2-7; TRBD1 matches at 8 bases. The J segment lost 7 bases and the V segment lost 3 bases, leaving 2 bases of the junction unmatched. The CDR3 extends over 12 amino acids. The germline V gene encodes CDR1 MDHEN and CDR2 SYDVKM. The CDR3 is CASSLTGVEQYF. In DNA, the CDR3 is TGTGCCAGCAGTTTGACAGGGGTTGAGCAGTACTTC.

The chain couples TRBV6-5 to TRBJ1-4, with 7 bases matching TRBD1. Trimming cost V 6 bases and J 0 bases; bases outside gene matches: 4. The CDR3 length is 15 residues. Germline V gene data show CDR1 as MNHEY and CDR2 as SVGAGI. For the CDR3, the DNA is TGTGCCAGCAGGGCAGGGGGGCCAACTAATGAAAAACTGTTTTTT. Its protein product is CASRAGGPTNEKLFF.

The chain links TRBV9 to TRBJ1-6, with D possibly being TRBD1 (5 bases). The V and J ends lost 4 bases and 5 bases respectively, with 10 bases between them. This CDR3 spans 14 amino acids. Germline V CDR1 and CDR2: SGDLS, YYNGEE. CDR3 in DNA: TGTGCCAGCAGCACCCGGACAAATAATTCACCCCTCCACTTT. This codes for CASSTRTNNSPLHF.

The chain links TRBV3-1 (or the pseudogene TRBV3-2) to TRBJ1-5; D is perhaps TRBD1 (5 bases). The CDR3 is 16 amino acids. In germline, CDR1 is LGHDT, CDR2 YNNKEL (reference sequence). Trimming removed 5 bases from V and 4 bases from J, with 18 bases in between. This CDR3 is CASSERRGPSNQPQHF. The CDR3 coding sequence is TGTGCCAGCAGCGAGCGAAGGGGCCCTTCTAATCAGCCCCAGCATTTT.

This chain uses TRBV5-1 with TRBJ2-3; D possibly corresponds to TRBD2 (5 bases). The CDR3 runs 17 residues. Trimming removed 4 bases from V and 4 bases from J, with 22 bases in between. Germline CDR1 reads SGHRS; CDR2 reads YFSETQ. In DNA form, the CDR3 reads TGCGCCAGCAGCCTAACGGGATTCCGGCGGACCGCAGATACGCAGTATTTT. Protein sequence: CASSLTGFRRTADTQYF.

V is TRBV28 and J is TRBJ1-3; possible D gene TRBD1, 6 bases. CDR1 and CDR2 (germline): MDHEN, SYDVKM. Trimming removed 5 bases at V and 8 bases at J, with 19 bases between. The CDR3 is 15 amino acids. The CDR3 protein is CASSIGQSVRDTIYF. The CDR3 DNA reads as TGTGCCAGCAGTATCGGACAGTCCGTCCGTGACACCATATATTTT.

The J gene is TRBJ1-1, the V gene TRBV6-1; D gene unclear. This CDR3 is 12 amino acids long. From germline, CDR1 is MNHNS and CDR2 SASEGT. V dropped 2 bases and J dropped 10 bases, with 11 bases sitting between them. The CDR3 loop is CASSERGSLAFF. In DNA, the CDR3 is TGTGCCAGCAGTGAACGTGGGAGTTTAGCTTTCTTT.

This rearrangement joins TRBV28 to TRBJ1-5, with 12 bases lining up with TRBD1. The length of the CDR3 is 20 residues. In germline, CDR1 is MDHEN, CDR2 SYDVKM. The trim removed 5 bases at V and 7 bases at J, leaving 21 bases unmatched. DNA of the CDR3: TGTGCCAGCAGTCGCCGGGATCCATTGTGGGGACAGGGGGCATGGCAGCCCCAGCATTTT. Translating it yields CASSRRDPLWGQGAWQPQHF. The full variable domain, its missing parts supplied by reference TRBV28 and TRBJ1-5, is DVKVTQSSRYLVKRTGEKVFLECVQDMDHENMFWYRQDPGLGLRLIYFSYDVKMKEKGDIPEGYSVSREKKERFSLILESASTNQTSMYLCASSRRDPLWGQGAWQPQHFGDGTRLSIL.

The V call is TRBV7-2, the J call TRBJ2-7; 12 bases are a match to TRBD2. V was clipped by 0 bases and J by 4 bases; unmatched bases: 4. From germline, CDR1 is SGHTA and CDR2 FQGNSA. The CDR3 is 16 residues long. The CDR3 reads CASSLATSGSGYEQYF. CDR3 nucleotide sequence: TGTGCCAGCAGCTTAGCGACTAGCGGGAGTGGGTACGAGCAGTACTTC.